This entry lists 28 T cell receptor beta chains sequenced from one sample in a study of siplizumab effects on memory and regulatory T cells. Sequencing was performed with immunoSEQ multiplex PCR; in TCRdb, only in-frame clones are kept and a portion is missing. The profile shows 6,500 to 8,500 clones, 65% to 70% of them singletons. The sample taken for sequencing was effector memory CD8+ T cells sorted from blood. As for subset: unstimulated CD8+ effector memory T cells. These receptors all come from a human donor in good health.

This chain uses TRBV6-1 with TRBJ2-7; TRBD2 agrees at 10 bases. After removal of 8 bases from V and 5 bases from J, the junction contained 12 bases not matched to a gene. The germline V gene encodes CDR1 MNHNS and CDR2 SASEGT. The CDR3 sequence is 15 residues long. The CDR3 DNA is TGTGCCAGCCTCGGGCTAGCGGGAGTCCTCAACGAGCAGTACTTC. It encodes CASLGLAGVLNEQYF.

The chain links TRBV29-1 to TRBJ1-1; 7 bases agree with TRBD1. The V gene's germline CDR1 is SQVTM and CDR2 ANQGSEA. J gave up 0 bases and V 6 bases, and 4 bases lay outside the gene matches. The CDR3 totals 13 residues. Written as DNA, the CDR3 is TGCAGCGTATCGACAGGGCTGAACACTGAAGCTTTCTTT. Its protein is CSVSTGLNTEAFF.

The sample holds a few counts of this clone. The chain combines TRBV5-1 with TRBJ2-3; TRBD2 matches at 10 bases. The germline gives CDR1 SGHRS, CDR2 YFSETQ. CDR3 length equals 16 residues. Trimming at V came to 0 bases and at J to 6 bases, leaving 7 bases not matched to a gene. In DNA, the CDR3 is TGCGCCAGCAGCTTGGGGGCTAGCGGGAGTTTGGATACGCAGTATTTT. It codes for CASSLGASGSLDTQYF.

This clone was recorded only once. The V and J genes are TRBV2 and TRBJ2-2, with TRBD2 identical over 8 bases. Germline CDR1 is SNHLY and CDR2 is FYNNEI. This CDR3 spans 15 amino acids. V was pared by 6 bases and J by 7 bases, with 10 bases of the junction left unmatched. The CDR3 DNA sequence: TGTGCCAGCAGCCTCAGCGGGAGTAGTATCGGGGAGCTGTTTTTT. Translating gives CASSLSGSSIGELFF.

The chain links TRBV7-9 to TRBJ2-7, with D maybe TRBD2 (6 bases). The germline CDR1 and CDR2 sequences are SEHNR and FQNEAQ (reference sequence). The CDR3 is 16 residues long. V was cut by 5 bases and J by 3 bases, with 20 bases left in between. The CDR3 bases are TGTGCCAGCAGCCTCTTGGGGACTTCAGCGATCTACGAGCAGTACTTC. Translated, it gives CASSLLGTSAIYEQYF.

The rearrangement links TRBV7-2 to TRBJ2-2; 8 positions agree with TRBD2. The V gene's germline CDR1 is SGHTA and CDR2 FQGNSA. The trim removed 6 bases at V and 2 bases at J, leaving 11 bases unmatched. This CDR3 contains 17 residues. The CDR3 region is CASRTLSSGRNTGELFF. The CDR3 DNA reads TGTGCCAGCAGGACTCTCTCTAGCGGGCGAAACACCGGGGAGCTGTTTTTT.

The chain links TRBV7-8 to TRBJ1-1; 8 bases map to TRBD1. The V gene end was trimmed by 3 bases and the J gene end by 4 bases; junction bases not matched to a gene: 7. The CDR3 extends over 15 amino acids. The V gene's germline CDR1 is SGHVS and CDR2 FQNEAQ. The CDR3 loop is CASSFDDRGFTEAFF. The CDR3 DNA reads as TGTGCCAGCAGCTTCGACGACAGGGGCTTCACTGAAGCTTTCTTT.

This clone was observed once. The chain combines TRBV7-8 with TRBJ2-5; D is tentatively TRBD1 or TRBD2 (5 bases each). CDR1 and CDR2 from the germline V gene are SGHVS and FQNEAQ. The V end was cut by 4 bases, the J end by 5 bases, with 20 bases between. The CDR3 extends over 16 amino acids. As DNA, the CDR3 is TGTGCCAGCAGCTCCCGCGACGGGCTCTGGGGGGAGACCCAGTACTTC. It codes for CASSSRDGLWGETQYF.

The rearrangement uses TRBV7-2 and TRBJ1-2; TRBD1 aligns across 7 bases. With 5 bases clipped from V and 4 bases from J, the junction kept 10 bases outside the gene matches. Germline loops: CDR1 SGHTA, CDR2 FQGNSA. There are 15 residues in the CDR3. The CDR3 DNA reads TGTGCCAGCAGCCCCATCGGAGGGACAGCCTATGGCTACACCTTC. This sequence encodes CASSPIGGTAYGYTF.

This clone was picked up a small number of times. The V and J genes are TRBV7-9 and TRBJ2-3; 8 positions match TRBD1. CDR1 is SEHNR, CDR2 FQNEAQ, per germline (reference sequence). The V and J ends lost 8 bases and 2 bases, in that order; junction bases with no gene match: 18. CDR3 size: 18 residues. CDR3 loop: CASSPRGRGQDLTDTQYF. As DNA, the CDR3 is TGTGCCAGCTCCCCGCGGGGCAGGGGGCAAGACCTCACAGATACGCAGTATTTT.

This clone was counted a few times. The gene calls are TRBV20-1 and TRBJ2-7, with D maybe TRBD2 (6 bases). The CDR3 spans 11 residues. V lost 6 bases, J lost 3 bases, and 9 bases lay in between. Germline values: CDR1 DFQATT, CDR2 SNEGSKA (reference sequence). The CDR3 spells CSAGLLYEQYF. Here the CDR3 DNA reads TGCAGTGCAGGACTACTCTACGAGCAGTACTTC.

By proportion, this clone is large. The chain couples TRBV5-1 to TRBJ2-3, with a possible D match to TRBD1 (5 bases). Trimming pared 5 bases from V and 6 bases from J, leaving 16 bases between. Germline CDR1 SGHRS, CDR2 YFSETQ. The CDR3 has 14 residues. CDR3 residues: CASRRQTGGDTQYF. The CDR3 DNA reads TGCGCCAGCAGGCGACAGACGGGTGGCGATACGCAGTATTTT. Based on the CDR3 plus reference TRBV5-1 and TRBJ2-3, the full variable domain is KAGVTQTPRYLIKTRGQQVTLSCSPISGHRSVSWYQQTPGQGLQFLFEYFSETQRNKGNFPGRFSGRQFSNSRSEMNVSTLELGDSALYLCASRRQTGGDTQYFGPGTRLTVL.

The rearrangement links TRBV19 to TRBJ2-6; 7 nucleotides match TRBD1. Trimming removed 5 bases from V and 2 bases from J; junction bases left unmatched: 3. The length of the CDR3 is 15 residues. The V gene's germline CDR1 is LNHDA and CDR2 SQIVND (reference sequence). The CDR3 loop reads CASSSTGTGANVLTF. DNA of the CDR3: TGTGCCAGTAGTTCGACAGGGACTGGGGCCAACGTCCTGACTTTC.

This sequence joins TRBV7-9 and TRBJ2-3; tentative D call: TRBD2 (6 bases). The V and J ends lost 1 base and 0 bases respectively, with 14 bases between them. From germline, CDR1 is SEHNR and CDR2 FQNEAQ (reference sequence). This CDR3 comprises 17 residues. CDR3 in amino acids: CASSLGAGISSTDTQYF. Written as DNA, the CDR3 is TGTGCCAGCAGCTTAGGAGCGGGCATCTCTAGCACAGATACGCAGTATTTT.

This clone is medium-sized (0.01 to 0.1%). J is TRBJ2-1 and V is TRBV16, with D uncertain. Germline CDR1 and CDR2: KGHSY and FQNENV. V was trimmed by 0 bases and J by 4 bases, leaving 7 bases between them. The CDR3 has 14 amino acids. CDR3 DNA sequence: TGTGCCAGCAGCCAATCAGGGTTGTACAATGAGCAGTTCTTC. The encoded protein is CASSQSGLYNEQFF.

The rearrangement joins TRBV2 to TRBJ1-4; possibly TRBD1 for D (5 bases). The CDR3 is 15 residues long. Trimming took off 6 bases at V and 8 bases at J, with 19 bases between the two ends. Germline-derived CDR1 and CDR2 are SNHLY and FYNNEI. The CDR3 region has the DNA TGTGCCAGCAGCGAACCGGGGACGAGGGTCGAAAAACTGTTTTTT. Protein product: CASSEPGTRVEKLFF.

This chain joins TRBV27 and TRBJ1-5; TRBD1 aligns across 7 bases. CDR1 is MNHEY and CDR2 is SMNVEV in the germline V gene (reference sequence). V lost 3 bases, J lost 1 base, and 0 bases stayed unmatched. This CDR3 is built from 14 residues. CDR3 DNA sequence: TGTGCCAGCAGTTTCAGGGGGAGCAATCAGCCCCAGCATTTT. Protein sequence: CASSFRGSNQPQHF.

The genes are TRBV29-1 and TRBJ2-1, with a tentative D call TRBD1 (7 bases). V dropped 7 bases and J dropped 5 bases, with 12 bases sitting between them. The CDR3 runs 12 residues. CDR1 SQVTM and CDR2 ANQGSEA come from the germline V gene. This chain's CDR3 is CSARGVDNEQFF. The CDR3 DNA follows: TGCAGCGCCAGGGGGGTTGACAATGAGCAGTTCTTC.

The CDR3: CASSLPGTSGDVTDTQYF. The CDR3, as DNA: TGTGCCAGCAGCTTACCGGGGACTAGCGGGGACGTCACAGATACGCAGTATTTT. This sequence joins TRBV7-9 and TRBJ2-3, with 13 bases identical to TRBD2. The CDR3 runs to 18 residues. The ends lost 2 bases at V and 2 bases at J; junction bases unmatched: 7. Germline V gene lookup returns CDR1 SEHNR and CDR2 FQNEAQ (reference sequence).

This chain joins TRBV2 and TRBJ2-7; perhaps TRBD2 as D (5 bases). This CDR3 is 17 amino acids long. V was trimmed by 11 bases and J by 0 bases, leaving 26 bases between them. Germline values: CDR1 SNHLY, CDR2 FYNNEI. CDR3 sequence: CAGLDSLVGALSYEQYF. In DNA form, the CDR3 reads TGTGCCGGCCTCGACTCTTTAGTGGGAGCCCTCTCCTACGAGCAGTACTTC.

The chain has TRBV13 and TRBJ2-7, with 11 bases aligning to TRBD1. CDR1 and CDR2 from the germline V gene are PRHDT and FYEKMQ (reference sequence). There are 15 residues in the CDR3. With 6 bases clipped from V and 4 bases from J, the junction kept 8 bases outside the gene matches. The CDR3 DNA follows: TGTGCCAGCAGTGAACGGACAGGGGGCCTTTACGAGCAGTACTTC. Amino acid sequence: CASSERTGGLYEQYF.

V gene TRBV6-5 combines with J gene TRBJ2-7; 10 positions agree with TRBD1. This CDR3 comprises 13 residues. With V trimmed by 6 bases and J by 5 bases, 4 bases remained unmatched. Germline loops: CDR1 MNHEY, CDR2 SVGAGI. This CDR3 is CASRGQGKDEQYF. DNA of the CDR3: TGTGCCAGCAGGGGACAGGGGAAAGACGAGCAGTACTTC.

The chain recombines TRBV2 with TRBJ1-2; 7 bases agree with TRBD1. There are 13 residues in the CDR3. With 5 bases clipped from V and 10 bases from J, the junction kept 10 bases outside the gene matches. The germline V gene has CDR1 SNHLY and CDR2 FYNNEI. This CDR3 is CASSPDRDSVYTF. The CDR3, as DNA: TGTGCCAGCAGTCCTGACAGGGATTCCGTCTACACCTTC.

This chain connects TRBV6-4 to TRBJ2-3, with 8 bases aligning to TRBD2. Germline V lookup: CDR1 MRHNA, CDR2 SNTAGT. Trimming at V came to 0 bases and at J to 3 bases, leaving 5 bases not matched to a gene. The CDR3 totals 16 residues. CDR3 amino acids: CASSDSMASGTDTQYF. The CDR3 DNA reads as TGTGCCAGCAGTGACTCAATGGCTAGCGGGACAGATACGCAGTATTTT.

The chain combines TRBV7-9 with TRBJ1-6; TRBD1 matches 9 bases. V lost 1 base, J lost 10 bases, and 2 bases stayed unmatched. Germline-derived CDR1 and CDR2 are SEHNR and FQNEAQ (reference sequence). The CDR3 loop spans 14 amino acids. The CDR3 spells CASSLGTGASPLHF. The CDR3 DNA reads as TGTGCCAGCAGCTTAGGGACAGGGGCGTCACCCCTCCACTTT.

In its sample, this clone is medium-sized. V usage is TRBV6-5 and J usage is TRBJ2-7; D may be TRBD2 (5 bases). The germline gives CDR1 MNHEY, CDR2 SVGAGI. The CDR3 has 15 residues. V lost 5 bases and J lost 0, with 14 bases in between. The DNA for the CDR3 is TGTGCCAGCAGTCCGTCCCCGACTAACTCCTACGAGCAGTACTTC. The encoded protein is CASSPSPTNSYEQYF.

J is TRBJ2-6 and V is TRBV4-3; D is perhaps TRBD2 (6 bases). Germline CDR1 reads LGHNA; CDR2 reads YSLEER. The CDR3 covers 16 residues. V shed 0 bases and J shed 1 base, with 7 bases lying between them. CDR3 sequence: CASSQESGSGANVLTF. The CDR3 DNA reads TGCGCCAGCAGCCAAGAGAGCGGGTCTGGGGCCAACGTCCTGACTTTC.

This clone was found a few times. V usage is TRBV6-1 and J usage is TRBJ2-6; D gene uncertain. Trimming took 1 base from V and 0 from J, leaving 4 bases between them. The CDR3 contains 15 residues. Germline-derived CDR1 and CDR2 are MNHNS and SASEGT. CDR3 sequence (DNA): TGTGCCAGCAGTGAAGACAGCTCTGGGGCCAACGTCCTGACTTTC. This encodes CASSEDSSGANVLTF.